This T cell receptor beta chain was identified during a study of cytomegalovirus exposure and HLA in healthy donors. Overall study: Of some 410 genotyped donors, roughly 80% grouped in the Caucasian-associated ancestry cluster.

Comment on this clone: Its antigen is unknown.

The study ran its PCR with 60 Vbeta and 13 Jbeta primers. In the original processing: Later work found 80 million or so unique TCR beta chains, with approximately 12 million shared. The data were produced by immunoSEQ multiplex PCR, yet TCRdb's version contains in-frame clones alone and is incomplete. The V and J calls and clone size are taken from that table; D and trimming were inferred from the DNA. The profile shows around 220,000 clones, about 83% of them singletons. Study-level points and caveats: Among the most significant clusters, several appeared linked to common viral pathogens in a later analysis.

The source material was PBMCs. The sequence derives from a man aged 40-50 years in good health and CMV-seronegative.

The CDR3 sequence: CASSLVVGREQPQHF. As DNA, the CDR3 is TGTGCCAGCAGCTTAGTAGTAGGGAGAGAACAGCCCCAGCATTTT. The rearrangement links TRBV7-2 to TRBJ1-5; D gene uncertain. V dropped 1 base and J dropped 7 bases, with 14 bases sitting between them. In germline, CDR1 is SGHTA, CDR2 FQGNSA. This CDR3 spans 15 amino acids.